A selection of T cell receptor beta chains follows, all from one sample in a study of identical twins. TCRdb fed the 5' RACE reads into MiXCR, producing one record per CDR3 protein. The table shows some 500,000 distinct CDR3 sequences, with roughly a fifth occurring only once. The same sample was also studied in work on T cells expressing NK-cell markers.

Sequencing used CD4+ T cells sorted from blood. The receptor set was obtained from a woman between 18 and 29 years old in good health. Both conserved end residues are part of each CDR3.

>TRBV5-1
CASSLAVRTSGQETQYF
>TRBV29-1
CSVTKGGARADTQYF
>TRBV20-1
CSAGTGGQINQPQHF
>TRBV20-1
CSARVGTAAQPQHF
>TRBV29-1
CSVGTGDSHEQYF
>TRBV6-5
CASSSGTGENGYTF
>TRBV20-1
CSALTPGSYNEQFF
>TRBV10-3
CAISETGVPEAFF
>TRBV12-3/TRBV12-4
CASSGVTQYF
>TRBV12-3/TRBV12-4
CASSYPQGGTEAFF
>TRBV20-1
CSARDSRQGYTEAFF
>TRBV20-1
CSARDSISSYEQFF
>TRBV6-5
CASSYPTGVYGYTF
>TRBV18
CASSPFTSNSNQPQHF
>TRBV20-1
CSARLGGDSPLHF
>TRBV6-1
CASSPGTGFSPLHF
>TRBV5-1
CASSLAGGLVYEQYF
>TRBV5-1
CASSLDGEVRSGYTF
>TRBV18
CASSPMARSYEQYF
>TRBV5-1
CASSWTGGVGTEAFF
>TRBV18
CASHPPGVDEQYF
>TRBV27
CASRADSYNYGYTF
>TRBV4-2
CASSRAERDTGELFF
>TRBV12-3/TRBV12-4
CASSFNEFPYEQYF
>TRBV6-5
CASSYGRWGKGTDTQYF
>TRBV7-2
CASTLGQNQPQHF
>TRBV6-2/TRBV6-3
CASSSYSSGSIQYF
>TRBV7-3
CASSRVSGNNEQFF
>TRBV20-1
CSARAGTRTETQYF
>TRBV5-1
CASSLRTGSTDTQYF
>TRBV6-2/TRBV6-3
CASSFFLAGGTYEQYF
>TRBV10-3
CAISEGEGGYTF
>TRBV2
CASGELGQGGNEQFF
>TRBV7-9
CASRPREGQDTQYF
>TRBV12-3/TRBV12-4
CASSSQRAGGYGYTF
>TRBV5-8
CASSRAGGRDEQYF
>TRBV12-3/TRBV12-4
CASSLTGTGGRNNEQFF
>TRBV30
CAWSVPGVGNSPLHF
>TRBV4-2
CASSQEGTSNQPQHF
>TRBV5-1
CASSQLPDGTEAFF
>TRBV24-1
CATSETGVDTQYF
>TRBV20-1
CSARNPDEYQETQYF
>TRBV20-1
CSAGARGLYNEQFF
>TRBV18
CASSPQGRNYEQYF
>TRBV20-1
CSAPWQGAGDTQYF
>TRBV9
CASSVALTAGDGNTIYF
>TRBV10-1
CASSGAPRGEQFF
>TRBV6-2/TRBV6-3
CASSYPPYRGEQYF
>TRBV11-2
CASSPQTGIMFF
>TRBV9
CASKASGGYGYTF
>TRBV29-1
CSVVVTYNEQFF
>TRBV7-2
CASSRLAGVYNEQFF
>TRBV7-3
CASSFGQAQNTQYF